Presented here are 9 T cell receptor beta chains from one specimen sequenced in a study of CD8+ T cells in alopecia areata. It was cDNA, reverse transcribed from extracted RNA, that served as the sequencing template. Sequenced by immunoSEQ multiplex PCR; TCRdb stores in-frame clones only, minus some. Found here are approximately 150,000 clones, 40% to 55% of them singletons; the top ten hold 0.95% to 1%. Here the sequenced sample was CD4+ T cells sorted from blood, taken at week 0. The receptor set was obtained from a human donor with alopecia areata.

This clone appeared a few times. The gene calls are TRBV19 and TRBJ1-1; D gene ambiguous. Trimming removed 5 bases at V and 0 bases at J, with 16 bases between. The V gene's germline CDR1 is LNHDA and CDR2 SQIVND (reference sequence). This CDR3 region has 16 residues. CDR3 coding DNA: TGTGCCAGTAGTGCAACCAAGAAAACAATGAACACTGAAGCTTTCTTT. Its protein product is CASSATKKTMNTEAFF.

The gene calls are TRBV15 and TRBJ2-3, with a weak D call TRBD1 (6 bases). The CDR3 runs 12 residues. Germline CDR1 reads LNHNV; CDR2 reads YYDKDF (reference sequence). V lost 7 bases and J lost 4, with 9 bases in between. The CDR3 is CATTGAADTQYF. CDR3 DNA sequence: TGTGCCACCACAGGGGCGGCAGATACGCAGTATTTT.

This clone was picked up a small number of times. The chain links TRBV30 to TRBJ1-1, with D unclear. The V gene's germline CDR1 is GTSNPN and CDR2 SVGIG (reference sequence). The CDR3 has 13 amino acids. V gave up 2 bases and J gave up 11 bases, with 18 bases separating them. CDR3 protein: CAWSIDTRRYAFF. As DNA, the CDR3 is TGTGCCTGGAGTATCGATACCCGACGGTATGCTTTCTTT.

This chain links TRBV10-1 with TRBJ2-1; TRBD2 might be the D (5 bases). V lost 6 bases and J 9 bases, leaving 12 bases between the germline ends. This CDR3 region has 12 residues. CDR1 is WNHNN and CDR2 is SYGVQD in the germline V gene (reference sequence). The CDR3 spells CASSRGSSEQFF. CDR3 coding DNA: TGCGCCAGCAGCCGGGGTTCCAGTGAGCAGTTCTTC.

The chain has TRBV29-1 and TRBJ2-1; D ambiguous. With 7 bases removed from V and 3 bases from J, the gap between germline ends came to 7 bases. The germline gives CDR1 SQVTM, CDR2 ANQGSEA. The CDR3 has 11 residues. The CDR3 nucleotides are TGCAGCGCCGAGCTCTACAATGAGCAGTTCTTC. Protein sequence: CSAELYNEQFF.

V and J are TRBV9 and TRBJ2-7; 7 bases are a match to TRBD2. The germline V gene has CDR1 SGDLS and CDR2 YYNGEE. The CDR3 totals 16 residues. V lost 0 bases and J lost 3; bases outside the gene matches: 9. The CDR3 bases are TGTGCCAGCAGCGTAGCTCCGAGGGAGGGCCTCTACGAGCAGTACTTC. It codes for CASSVAPREGLYEQYF.

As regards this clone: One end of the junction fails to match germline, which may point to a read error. In DNA form, the CDR3 reads TGTGCCAGCATCTTATTGGGGACACTAAACTCTGGGGCCAACGTCCTGACTTTC. Translated: CASILLGTLNSGANVLTF. This rearrangement joins TRBV7-9 to TRBJ2-6; D perhaps matches TRBD1 (6 bases). Germline CDR1 is SEHNR and CDR2 is FQNEAQ (reference sequence). This CDR3 comprises 18 residues.

The CDR3 nucleotides read TGCGCCAGCAGCCGGGACGGCTACGAGCAGTACTTC. Protein: CASSRDGYEQYF. The chain combines TRBV5-1 with TRBJ2-7; D is perhaps TRBD1 or TRBD2 (5 bases each). The CDR3 loop spans 12 amino acids. Germline V gene data show CDR1 as SGHRS and CDR2 as YFSETQ. Trimming took off 4 bases at V and 3 bases at J, with 8 bases between the two ends. The variable domain in full, completed from reference TRBV5-1 and TRBJ2-7, reads KAGVTQTPRYLIKTRGQQVTLSCSPISGHRSVSWYQQTPGQGLQFLFEYFSETQRNKGNFPGRFSGRQFSNSRSEMNVSTLELGDSALYLCASSRDGYEQYFGPGTRLTVT.

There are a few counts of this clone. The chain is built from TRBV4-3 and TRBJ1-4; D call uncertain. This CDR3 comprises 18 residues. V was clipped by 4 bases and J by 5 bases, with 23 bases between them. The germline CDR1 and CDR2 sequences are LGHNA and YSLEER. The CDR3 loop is CASSRSPEGNLGNEKLFF. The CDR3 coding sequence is TGCGCCAGCAGCCGCTCCCCAGAGGGAAACCTGGGGAATGAAAAACTGTTTTTT.